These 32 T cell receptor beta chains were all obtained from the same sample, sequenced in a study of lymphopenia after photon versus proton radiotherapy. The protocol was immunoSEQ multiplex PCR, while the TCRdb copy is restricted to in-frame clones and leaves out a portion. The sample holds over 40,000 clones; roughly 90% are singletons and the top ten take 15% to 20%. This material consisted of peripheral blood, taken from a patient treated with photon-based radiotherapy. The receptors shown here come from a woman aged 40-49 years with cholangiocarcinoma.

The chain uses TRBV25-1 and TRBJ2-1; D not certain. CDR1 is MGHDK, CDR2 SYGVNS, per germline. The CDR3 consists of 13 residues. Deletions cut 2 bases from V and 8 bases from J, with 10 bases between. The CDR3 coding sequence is TGTGCCAGCAGTGAACCCGGTATCTATGAGCAGTTCTTC. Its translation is CASSEPGIYEQFF.

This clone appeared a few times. The DNA for the CDR3 is TGCGCCAGCAGCTTCTCCCAGGGGGTAGCGGGGTTGGCAGATACGCAGTATTTT. Translation gives CASSFSQGVAGLADTQYF. The V call is TRBV5-1, the J call TRBJ2-3; possible D gene TRBD2, 8 bases. Germline CDR1 reads SGHRS; CDR2 reads YFSETQ. CDR3 length: 18 residues. Deletions cut 2 bases from V and 4 bases from J, with 23 bases between. The full variable domain, rest sourced from reference TRBV5-1 and TRBJ2-3, is KAGVTQTPRYLIKTRGQQVTLSCSPISGHRSVSWYQQTPGQGLQFLFEYFSETQRNKGNFPGRFSGRQFSNSRSEMNVSTLELGDSALYLCASSFSQGVAGLADTQYFGPGTRLTVL.

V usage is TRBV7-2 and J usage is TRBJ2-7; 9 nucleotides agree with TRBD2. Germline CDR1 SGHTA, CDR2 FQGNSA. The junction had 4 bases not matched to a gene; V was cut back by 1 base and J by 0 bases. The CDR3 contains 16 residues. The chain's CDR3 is CASSLVLAGFSYEQYF. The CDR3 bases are TGTGCCAGCAGCTTAGTACTAGCGGGTTTCTCCTACGAGCAGTACTTC. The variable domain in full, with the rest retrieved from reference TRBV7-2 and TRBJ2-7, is GAGVSQSPSNKVTEKGKDVELRCDPISGHTALYWYRQSLGQGLEFLIYFQGNSAPDKSGLPSDRFSAERTGGSVSTLTIQRTQQEDSAVYLCASSLVLAGFSYEQYFGPGTRLTVT.

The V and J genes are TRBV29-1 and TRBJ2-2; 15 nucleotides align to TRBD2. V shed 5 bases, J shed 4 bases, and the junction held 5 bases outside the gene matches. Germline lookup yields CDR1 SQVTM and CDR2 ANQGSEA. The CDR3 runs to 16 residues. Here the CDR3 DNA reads TGCAGCGTTACCGGGACTAGCGGGAGGTTCACCGGGGAGCTGTTTTTT. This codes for CSVTGTSGRFTGELFF.

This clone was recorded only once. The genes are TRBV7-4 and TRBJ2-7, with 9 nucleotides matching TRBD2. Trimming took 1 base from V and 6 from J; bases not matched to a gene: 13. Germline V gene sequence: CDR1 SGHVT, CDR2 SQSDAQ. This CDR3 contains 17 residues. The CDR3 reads CASSLEGAQLAGVEQYF. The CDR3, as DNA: TGTGCCAGCAGCTTAGAGGGGGCCCAACTAGCGGGCGTCGAGCAGTACTTC.

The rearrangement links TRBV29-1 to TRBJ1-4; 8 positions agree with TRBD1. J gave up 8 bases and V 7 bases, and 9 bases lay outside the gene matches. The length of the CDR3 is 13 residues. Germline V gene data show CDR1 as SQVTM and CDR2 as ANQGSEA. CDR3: CSASQGAGEKLFF. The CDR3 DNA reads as TGCAGCGCGTCTCAGGGGGCGGGAGAAAAACTGTTTTTT.

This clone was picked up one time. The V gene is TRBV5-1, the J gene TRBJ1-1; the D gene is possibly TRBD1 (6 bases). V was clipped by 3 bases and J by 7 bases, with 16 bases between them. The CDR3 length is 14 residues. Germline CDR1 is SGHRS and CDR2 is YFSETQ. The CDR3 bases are TGCGCCAGCAGCTCGGATGGACAGAGCCTTGAAGCTTTCTTT. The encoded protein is CASSSDGQSLEAFF.

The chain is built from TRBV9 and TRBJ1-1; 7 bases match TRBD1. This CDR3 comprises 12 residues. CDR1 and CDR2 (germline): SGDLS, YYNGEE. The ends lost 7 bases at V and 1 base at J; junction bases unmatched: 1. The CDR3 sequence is CASAGGNTEAFF. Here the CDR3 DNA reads TGTGCCAGCGCAGGGGGGAACACTGAAGCTTTCTTT. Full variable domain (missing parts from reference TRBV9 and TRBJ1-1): DSGVTQTPKHLITATGQRVTLRCSPRSGDLSVYWYQQSLDQGLQFLIQYYNGEERAKGNILERFSAQQFPDLHSELNLSSLELGDSALYFCASAGGNTEAFFGQGTRLTVV.

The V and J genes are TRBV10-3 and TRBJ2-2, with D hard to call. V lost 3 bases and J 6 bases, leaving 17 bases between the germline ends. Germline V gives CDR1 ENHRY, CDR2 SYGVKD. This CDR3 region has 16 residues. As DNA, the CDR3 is TGTGCCATCAGTGATAACCAGCGTTATTTGGCCGGGGAGCTGTTTTTT. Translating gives CAISDNQRYLAGELFF.

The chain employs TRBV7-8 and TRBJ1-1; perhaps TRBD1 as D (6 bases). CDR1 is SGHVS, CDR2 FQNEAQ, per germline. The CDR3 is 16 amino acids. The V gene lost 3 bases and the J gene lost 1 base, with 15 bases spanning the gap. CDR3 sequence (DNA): TGTGCCAGCAGCTTCCCCCGGGGGCAGTGGAACACTGAAGCTTTCTTT. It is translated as CASSFPRGQWNTEAFF.

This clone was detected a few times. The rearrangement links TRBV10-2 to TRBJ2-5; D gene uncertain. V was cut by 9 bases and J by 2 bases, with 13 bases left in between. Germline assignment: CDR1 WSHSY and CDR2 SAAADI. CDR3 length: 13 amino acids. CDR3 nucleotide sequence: TGCGCCAGTCGAGAAGACACGCAAGAGACCCAGTACTTC. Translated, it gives CASREDTQETQYF.

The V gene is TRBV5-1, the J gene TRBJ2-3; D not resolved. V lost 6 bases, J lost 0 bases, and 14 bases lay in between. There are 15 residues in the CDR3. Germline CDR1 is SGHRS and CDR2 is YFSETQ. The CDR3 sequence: CASTLAAASTDTQYF. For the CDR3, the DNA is TGCGCCAGCACCCTTGCGGCGGCTAGCACAGATACGCAGTATTTT.

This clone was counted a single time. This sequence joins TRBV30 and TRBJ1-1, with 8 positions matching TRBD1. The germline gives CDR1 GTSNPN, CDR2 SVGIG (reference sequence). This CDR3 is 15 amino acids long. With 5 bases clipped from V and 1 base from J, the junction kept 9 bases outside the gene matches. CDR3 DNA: TGTGCCTGGTCGCTTCAGGGGGCAAGGAACACTGAAGCTTTCTTT. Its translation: CAWSLQGARNTEAFF. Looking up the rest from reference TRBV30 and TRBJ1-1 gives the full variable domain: SQTIHQWPATLVQPVGSPLSLECTVEGTSNPNLYWYRQAAGRGLQLLFYSVGIGQISSEVPQNLSASRPQDRQFILSSKKLLLSDSGFYLCAWSLQGARNTEAFFGQGTRLTVV.

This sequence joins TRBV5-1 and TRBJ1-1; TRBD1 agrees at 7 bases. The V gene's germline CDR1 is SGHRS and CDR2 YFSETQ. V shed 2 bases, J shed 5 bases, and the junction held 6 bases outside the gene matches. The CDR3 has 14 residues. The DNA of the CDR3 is TGCGCCAGCAGCTTAAGACAGGGTGGTACTGAAGCTTTCTTT. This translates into CASSLRQGGTEAFF.

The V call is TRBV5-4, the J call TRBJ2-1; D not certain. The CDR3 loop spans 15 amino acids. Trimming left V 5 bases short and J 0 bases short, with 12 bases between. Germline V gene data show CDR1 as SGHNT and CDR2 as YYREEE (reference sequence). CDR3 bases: TGTGCCAGCAGGACGGACCGAAGCTCCTACAATGAGCAGTTCTTC. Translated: CASRTDRSSYNEQFF. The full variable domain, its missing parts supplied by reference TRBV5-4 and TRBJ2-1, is ETGVTQSPTHLIKTRGQQVTLRCSSQSGHNTVSWYQQALGQGPQFIFQYYREEENGRGNFPPRFSGLQFPNYSSELNVNALELDDSALYLCASRTDRSSYNEQFFGPGTRLTVL.

This CDR3 reads CASSPGPVYEQYF. The CDR3 coding sequence is TGTGCCAGCAGTCCGGGACCCGTTTACGAGCAGTACTTC. The chain has TRBV4-2 and TRBJ2-7; perhaps D is TRBD1 or TRBD2 (5 bases each). The CDR3 contains 13 residues. Germline V gives CDR1 LGHNA, CDR2 YNFKEQ. V lost 6 bases and J lost 4, with 13 bases in between.

DNA of the CDR3: TGTGCCAGCAGCCCTAAACTAGCGACTATTTCCGAGCAGTTCTTC. Translation: CASSPKLATISEQFF. The chain uses TRBV7-3 and TRBJ2-1, with TRBD2 matching over 7 bases. Trimming cost V 5 bases and J 10 bases; bases outside gene matches: 14. Per the germline V gene, CDR1 is SGHTA and CDR2 is FQGTGA. The CDR3 runs 15 residues.

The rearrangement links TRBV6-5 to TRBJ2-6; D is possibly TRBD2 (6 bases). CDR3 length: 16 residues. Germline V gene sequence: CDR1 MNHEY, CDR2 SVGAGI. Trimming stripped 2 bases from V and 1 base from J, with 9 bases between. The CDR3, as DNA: TGTGCCAGCAGTTACGGCGGGGTTTCTGGGGCCAACGTCCTGACTTTC. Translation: CASSYGGVSGANVLTF.

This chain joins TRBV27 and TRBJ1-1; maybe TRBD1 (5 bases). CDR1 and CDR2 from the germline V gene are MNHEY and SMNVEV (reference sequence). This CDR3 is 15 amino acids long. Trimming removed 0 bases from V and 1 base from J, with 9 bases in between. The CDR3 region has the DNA TGTGCCAGCAGTTTATCGTTTAGGGGGAACACTGAAGCTTTCTTT. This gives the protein CASSLSFRGNTEAFF.

The CDR3 nucleotides are TGTGCCAGCAGTTTCGGCCCGAACACTGAAGCTTTCTTT. Amino acids: CASSFGPNTEAFF. This rearrangement joins TRBV27 to TRBJ1-1, with D uncertain. Between the trimmed V and J ends, which lost 3 bases and 1 base, there was a span of 6 bases. This CDR3 contains 13 residues. Looked up from germline, CDR1 is MNHEY and CDR2 is SMNVEV (reference sequence).

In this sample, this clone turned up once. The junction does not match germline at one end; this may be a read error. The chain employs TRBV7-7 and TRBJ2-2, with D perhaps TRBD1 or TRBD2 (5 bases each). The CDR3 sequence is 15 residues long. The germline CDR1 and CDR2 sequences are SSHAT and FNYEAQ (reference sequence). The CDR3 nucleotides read TGTGCTAGCAGCCATTCCGGGGCCCCCTCGGAGGAGCTGTTTTTT. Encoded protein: CASSHSGAPSEELFF. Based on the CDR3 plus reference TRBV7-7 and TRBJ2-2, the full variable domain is GAGVSQSPRYKVTKRGQDVTLRCDPISSHATLYWYQQALGQGPEFLTYFNYEAQPDKSGLPSDRFSAERPEGSISTLTIQRTEQRDSAMYRCASSHSGAPSEELFFGEGSRLTVL.

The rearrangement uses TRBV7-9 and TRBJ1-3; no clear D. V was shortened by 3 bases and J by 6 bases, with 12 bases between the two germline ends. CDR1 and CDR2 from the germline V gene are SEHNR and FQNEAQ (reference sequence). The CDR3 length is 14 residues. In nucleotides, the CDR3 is TGTGCCAGCAGCTTCGAAGGGCGGGTAAACACCATATATTTT. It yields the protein CASSFEGRVNTIYF.

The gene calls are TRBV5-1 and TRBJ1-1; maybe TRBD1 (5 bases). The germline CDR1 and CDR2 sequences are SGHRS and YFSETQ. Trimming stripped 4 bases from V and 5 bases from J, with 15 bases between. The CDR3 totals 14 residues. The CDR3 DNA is TGCGCCAGCAGCCCGGGCCGTGGGGGGACTGAAGCTTTCTTT. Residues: CASSPGRGGTEAFF.

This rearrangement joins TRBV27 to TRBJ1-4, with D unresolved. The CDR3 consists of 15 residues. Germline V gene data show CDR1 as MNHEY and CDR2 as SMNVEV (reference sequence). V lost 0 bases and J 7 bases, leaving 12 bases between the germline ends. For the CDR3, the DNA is TGTGCCAGCAGTTTATCCTTATTCGAGAGTGAAAAACTGTTTTTT. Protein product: CASSLSLFESEKLFF.

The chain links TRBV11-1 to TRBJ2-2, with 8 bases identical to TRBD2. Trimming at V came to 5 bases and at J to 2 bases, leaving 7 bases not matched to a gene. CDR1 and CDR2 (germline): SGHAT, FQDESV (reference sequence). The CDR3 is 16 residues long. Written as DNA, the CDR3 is TGTGCCAGCAGCCAGCGTAGCGGGATAAACACCGGGGAGCTGTTTTTT. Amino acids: CASSQRSGINTGELFF.

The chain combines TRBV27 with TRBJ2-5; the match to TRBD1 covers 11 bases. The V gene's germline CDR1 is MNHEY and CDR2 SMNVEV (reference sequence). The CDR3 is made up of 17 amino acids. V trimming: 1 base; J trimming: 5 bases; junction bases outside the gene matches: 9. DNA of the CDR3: TGTGCCAGCAGTTTATACGCGGGACAGGGGGGAAGGGAGACCCAGTACTTC. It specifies CASSLYAGQGGRETQYF.

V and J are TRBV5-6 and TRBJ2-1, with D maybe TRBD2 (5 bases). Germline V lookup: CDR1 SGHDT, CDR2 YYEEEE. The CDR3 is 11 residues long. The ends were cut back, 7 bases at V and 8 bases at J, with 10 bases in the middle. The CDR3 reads CASSAGDEQFF. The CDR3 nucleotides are TGTGCCAGCTCCGCCGGGGATGAGCAGTTCTTC. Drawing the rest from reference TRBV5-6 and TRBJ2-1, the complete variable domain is DAGVTQSPTHLIKTRGQQVTLRCSPKSGHDTVSWYQQALGQGPQFIFQYYEEEERQRGNFPDRFSGHQFPNYSSELNVNALLLGDSALYLCASSAGDEQFFGPGTRLTVL.

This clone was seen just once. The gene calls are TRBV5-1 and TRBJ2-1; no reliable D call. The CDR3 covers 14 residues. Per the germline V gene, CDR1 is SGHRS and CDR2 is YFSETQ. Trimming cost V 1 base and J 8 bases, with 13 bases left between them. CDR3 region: CASSLFLNQDEQFF. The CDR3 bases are TGCGCCAGCAGCTTGTTTCTCAATCAGGATGAGCAGTTCTTC. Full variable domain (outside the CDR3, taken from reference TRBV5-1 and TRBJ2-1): KAGVTQTPRYLIKTRGQQVTLSCSPISGHRSVSWYQQTPGQGLQFLFEYFSETQRNKGNFPGRFSGRQFSNSRSEMNVSTLELGDSALYLCASSLFLNQDEQFFGPGTRLTVL.

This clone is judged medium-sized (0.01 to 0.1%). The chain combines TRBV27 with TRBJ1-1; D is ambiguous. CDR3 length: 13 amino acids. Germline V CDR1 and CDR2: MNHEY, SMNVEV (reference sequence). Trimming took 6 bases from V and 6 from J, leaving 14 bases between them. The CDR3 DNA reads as TGTGCCAGCAGGCCTGCCGGTGTACCTGAAGCTTTCTTT. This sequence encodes CASRPAGVPEAFF.

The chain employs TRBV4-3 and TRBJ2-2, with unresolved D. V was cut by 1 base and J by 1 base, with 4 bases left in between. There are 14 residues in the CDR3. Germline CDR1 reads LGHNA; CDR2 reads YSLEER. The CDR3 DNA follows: TGCGCCAGCAGCCAAGGGCAGAACACCGGGGAGCTGTTTTTT. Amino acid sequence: CASSQGQNTGELFF.

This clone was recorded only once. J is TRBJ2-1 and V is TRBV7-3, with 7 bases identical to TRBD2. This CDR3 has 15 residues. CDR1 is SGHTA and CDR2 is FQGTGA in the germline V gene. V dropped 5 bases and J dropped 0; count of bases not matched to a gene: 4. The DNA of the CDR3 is TGTGCCAGCAGCACCTCTAGCGGCTCCTACAATGAGCAGTTCTTC. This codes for CASSTSSGSYNEQFF.

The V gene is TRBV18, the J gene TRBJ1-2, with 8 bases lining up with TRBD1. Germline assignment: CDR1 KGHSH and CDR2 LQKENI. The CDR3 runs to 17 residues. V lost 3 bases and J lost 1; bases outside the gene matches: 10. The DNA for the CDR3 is TGTGCCAGCTCACCCCTACAGGGGGAATTGCGTAACTATGGCTACACCTTC. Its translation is CASSPLQGELRNYGYTF. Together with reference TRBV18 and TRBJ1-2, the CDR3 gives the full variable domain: NAGVMQNPRHLVRRRGQEARLRCSPMKGHSHVYWYRQLPEEGLKFMVYLQKENIIDESGMPKERFSAEFPKEGPSILRIQQVVRGDSAAYFCASSPLQGELRNYGYTFGSGTRLTVV.